Here is one TCR beta chain with its context. Its antigen is unknown. The data originate from a study of cytomegalovirus exposure and HLA in healthy donors. This PCR relied on a set of 60 Vbeta primers and 13 Jbeta primers. Profiling relied on immunoSEQ multiplex PCR, and the TCRdb table lists in-frame clones only, not all of them. The repertoire table contains 95,000 to 150,000 clones. Findings and caveats of the study: DRB1 showed the most TCR associations and HLA-C the fewest in a later analysis, as rates varied by HLA locus.

The germline CDR1 and CDR2 sequences are MDHEN and SYDVKM. Trimming pared 7 bases from V and 0 bases from J, leaving 12 bases between. This CDR3 has 14 amino acids. The V and J genes are TRBV28 and TRBJ1-2; no firm D call. Material for sequencing was PBMCs. The clonotype was recovered from a man between 25 and 39 years old in good health and CMV-seronegative. CDR3 DNA sequence: TGTGCCAGCACCTTCGGAGGAACTAACTATGGCTACACCTTC. Translating gives CASTFGGTNYGYTF.